The count of the clone carrying this T cell receptor (beta chain) is one. The antigen remains undetermined. Produced via immunoSEQ multiplex PCR; TCRdb's table is partial and in-frame only. Of more than 75,000 clones listed, under 90% are singletons. The sample originates from a study of OX40 agonist ivuxolimab in advanced cancers. The study's findings and limits: Averaging showed that CD8+ T cells had more expanded clones than CD4+ did. Dose levels from 0.1 to 3.0 mg/kg saw CD4+ and CD8+ blood T cells expand clonally by week 6.

The CDR3 runs to 15 residues. This chain links TRBV21-1 with TRBJ1-2; the D call of TRBD1 is as the table states it, not checked on the DNA. TRBV21-1 corresponds to a pseudogene. This clonotype originated in an adult with an advanced solid tumor such as melanoma, head and neck, liver or kidney cancer. This specimen consisted of CD4+ or CD8+ T cells sorted from blood, obtained in a trial of the OX40 agonist ivuxolimab. CDR3 in amino acids: CASSKDRGPSWGYTF. CDR3 coding DNA: TGTGCCAGCAGCAAAGACAGGGGGCCCAGCTGGGGCTACACCTTC.